Listed below are T cell receptor beta chains from one sample, sequenced in a study of blood T cell repertoires in COVID-19. Assay: immunoSEQ multiplex PCR; the TCRdb copy retains only in-frame clones and omits some. The sample has roughly 76,000 clones, about four fifths seen once; the top ten hold 30% to 40%. The sequenced sample was peripheral blood. All receptors derive from a woman between 70 and 85 years old with acute or convalescent COVID-19. CDR3s include the opening cysteine and the closing phenylalanine or tryptophan. The D gene is left open where the match is weak. Where a row states a size, it is once, few, many or the class of an expanded clone; other rows omit it.

TRBJ1-3,NA,TRBD1,TRBV5-5,CASSPRGTGAANTIYF,TGTGCCAGCAGCCCCAGAGGGACAGGGGCCGCAAACACCATATATTTT
TRBJ2-7,NA,TRBD1,TRBV3-1/TRBV3-2,CASSPGQFPYEQYF,TGTGCCAGCAGCCCGGGACAGTTTCCCTACGAGCAGTACTTC
TRBJ1-2,NA,NA,TRBV19,CASSTREGGAYGYTF,TGTGCCAGTAGTACCCGGGAGGGGGGCGCCTATGGCTACACCTTC
TRBJ1-4,NA,NA,TRBV14,CASSHLGANEKLFF,TGTGCCAGCAGCCACCTGGGAGCTAATGAAAAACTGTTTTTT
TRBJ2-3,NA,TRBD2,TRBV6-1,CASSGPRTSGAADTQYF,TGTGCCAGCAGTGGCCCTCGGACTAGCGGGGCAGCAGATACGCAGTATTTT
TRBJ2-5,NA,NA,TRBV5-4,CASSWAGFRETQYF,TGTGCCAGCAGCTGGGCGGGGTTTCGGGAGACCCAGTACTTC
TRBJ1-5,NA,NA,TRBV6-2/TRBV6-3,CASSFSQGSNQPQHF,TGTGCCAGCAGTTTCAGTCAGGGAAGCAATCAGCCCCAGCATTTT
TRBJ2-3,few,TRBD2,TRBV13,CASSKSLGTSGSRTQYF,TGTGCCAGCAGCAAATCCCTTGGGACTAGCGGGAGCCGGACGCAGTATTTT
TRBJ2-5,NA,NA,TRBV3-1/TRBV3-2,CASSQDPRVGETQYF,TGTGCCAGCAGCCAAGACCCCCGAGTCGGGGAGACCCAGTACTTC
TRBJ2-2,NA,TRBD1,TRBV19,CASRGTVNTGELFF,TGTGCCAGTAGGGGGACAGTTAACACCGGGGAGCTGTTTTTT
TRBJ1-1,NA,NA,TRBV29-1,CSVEQATEAFF,TGCAGCGTTGAACAGGCCACTGAAGCTTTCTTT
TRBJ1-5,NA,TRBD1,TRBV4-2,CASSPRDRGFQPQHF,TGTGCCAGCAGCCCTCGGGACAGGGGCTTTCAGCCCCAGCATTTT
TRBJ2-1,once,TRBD2,TRBV4-2,CASSSSGTSGRNEQFF,TGTGCCAGCAGCTCCTCCGGGACTAGCGGGCGGAATGAGCAGTTCTTC
TRBJ2-2,NA,TRBD2,TRBV7-3,CASSPALGGRAHGELFF,TGTGCCAGCAGCCCAGCGTTGGGCGGGAGGGCCCACGGGGAGCTGTTTTTT
TRBJ2-1,NA,NA,TRBV3-1/TRBV3-2,CASSLLGSSYNEQFF,TGTGCCAGCAGCCTCCTTGGCTCCTCCTACAATGAGCAGTTCTTC
TRBJ2-1,few,TRBD2,TRBV6-4,CASSGGTSGSINEQFF,TGTGCCAGCAGTGGAGGGACTAGCGGGAGTATAAATGAGCAGTTCTTC
TRBJ2-2,NA,TRBD2,TRBV2,CASRELAGGYTGELFF,TGTGCCAGCAGGGAACTAGCGGGAGGTTACACCGGGGAGCTGTTTTTT
TRBJ2-2,NA,NA,TRBV6-6,CASSYIRGATGELFF,TGTGCCAGCAGTTACATCAGGGGAGCCACCGGGGAGCTGTTTTTT
TRBJ1-6,NA,TRBD1,TRBV10-2,CASSDRASDLHF,TGCGCCAGCAGCGACAGGGCCTCAGACCTCCACTTT
TRBJ2-1,NA,NA,TRBV6-2/TRBV6-3,CASSPVQGRRVNSSYNEQFF,TGTGCCAGCAGTCCGGTGCAGGGAAGGAGGGTCAATAGCTCCTACAATGAGCAGTTCTTC
TRBJ2-7,NA,NA,TRBV12-3/TRBV12-4,CASSFRGVYEQYF,TGTGCCAGCAGTTTTCGGGGAGTATACGAGCAGTACTTC
TRBJ1-2,NA,NA,TRBV7-2,CASSLDRGLGDGYTF,TGTGCCAGCAGCTTAGATCGCGGTTTAGGGGATGGCTACACCTTC
TRBJ2-7,NA,NA,TRBV14,CASSLRFRGSYEQYF,TGTGCCAGCAGCCTCCGATTCAGGGGCTCGTACGAGCAGTACTTC
TRBJ2-1,NA,TRBD2,TRBV2,CASSLAGEGNEQFF,TGTGCCAGCAGTTTAGCGGGAGAGGGCAATGAGCAGTTCTTC
TRBJ2-1,NA,TRBD2,TRBV9,CASSPTWGGSSYNEQFF,TGTGCCAGCAGCCCGACGTGGGGCGGGAGCTCCTACAATGAGCAGTTCTTC
TRBJ2-1,NA,NA,TRBV21-1,CASSKHWGFFGQGFGNEQFF,TGTGCCAGCAGCAAACATTGGGGTTTTTTTGGACAGGGGTTTGGAAATGAGCAGTTCTTC
TRBJ1-3,NA,TRBD1,TRBV3-1/TRBV3-2,CASSPTGEPNSGNTIYF,TGTGCCAGCAGCCCTACAGGGGAACCCAACTCTGGAAACACCATATATTTT